The entry below describes one TCR beta chain. Its antigen is unknown. The CDR3 runs 13 residues. Germline V lookup: CDR1 MNHNS, CDR2 SASEGT. V lost 6 bases, J lost 0 bases, and 8 bases lay in between. Data came from immunoSEQ multiplex PCR; TCRdb stores just in-frame clones and leaves some out. This table has roughly 34,000 clones, 70% to 90% appearing once. The sample comes from a study of chemoradiotherapy in HPV16-positive cancers. General observations from the study: For HPV16-positive patients, expanding HPV-responsive T cells associated with longer recurrence-free survival. Candidate HPV-specific clones and E7-related TCR motifs grew in tumor during treatment. HPV-specific T cells were functionally defined from only two HPV16-positive patients.

The chain joins TRBV6-1 to TRBJ1-1; tentative D call: TRBD1 (6 bases). This clonotype was obtained from a human donor with HPV-associated anogenital cancer. The sequences come from blood, collected from a patient who underwent chemoradiotherapy. The chain's CDR3 is CASRDRMNTEAFF. The CDR3 nucleotides read TGTGCCAGCAGGGACAGAATGAACACTGAAGCTTTCTTT.